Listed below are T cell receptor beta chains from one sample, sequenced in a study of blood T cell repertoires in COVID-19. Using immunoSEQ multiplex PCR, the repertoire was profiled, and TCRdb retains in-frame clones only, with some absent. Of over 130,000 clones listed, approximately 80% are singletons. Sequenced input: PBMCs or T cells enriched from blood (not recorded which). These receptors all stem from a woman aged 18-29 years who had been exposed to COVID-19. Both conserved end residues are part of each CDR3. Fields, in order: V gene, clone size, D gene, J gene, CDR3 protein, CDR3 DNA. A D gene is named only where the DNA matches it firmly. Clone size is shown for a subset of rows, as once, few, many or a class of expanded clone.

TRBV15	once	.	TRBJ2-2	CATSSLWNTGELFF	TGTGCCACCAGCAGTCTTTGGAACACCGGGGAGCTGTTTTTT
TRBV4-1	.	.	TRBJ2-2	CASSLPSSGDLTGELFF	TGCGCCAGCAGCCTCCCCAGCTCGGGAGACTTGACCGGGGAGCTGTTTTTT
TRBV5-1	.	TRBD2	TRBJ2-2	CASSFSLADTGELFF	TGCGCCAGCAGCTTTTCCCTAGCGGACACCGGGGAGCTGTTTTTT
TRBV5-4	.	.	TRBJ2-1	CASSGERGHRNEQFF	TGTGCCAGCAGTGGCGAGAGGGGACACCGCAATGAGCAGTTCTTC
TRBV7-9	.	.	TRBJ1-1	CASSLEVEAFF	TGTGCCAGCAGCTTGGAGGTAGAAGCTTTCTTT
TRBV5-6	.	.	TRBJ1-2	CASSLDSNYGYTF	TGTGCCAGCAGCTTGGACAGTAACTATGGCTACACCTTC
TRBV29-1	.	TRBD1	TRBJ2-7	CSVGRDRDPYEQYF	TGCAGCGTTGGGCGGGACAGGGATCCCTACGAGCAGTACTTC
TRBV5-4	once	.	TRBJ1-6	CASSHPGQNSYNSPLHF	TGTGCCAGCAGCCATCCTGGACAGAACTCCTATAATTCACCCCTCCACTTT
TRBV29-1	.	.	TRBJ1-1	CSVQGSMNTEAFF	TGCAGCGTTCAGGGATCTATGAACACTGAAGCTTTCTTT
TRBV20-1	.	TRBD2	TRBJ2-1	CSAGGDGGLAGVWEQFF	TGCAGTGCTGGTGGTGACGGTGGGCTAGCGGGAGTTTGGGAGCAGTTCTTC
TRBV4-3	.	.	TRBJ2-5	CASSQVSGGGETQYF	TGCGCCAGCAGCCAAGTGAGTGGCGGTGGGGAGACCCAGTACTTC
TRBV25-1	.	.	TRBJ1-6	CASSVGQGSTPLHF	TGTGCCAGCAGTGTGGGGCAGGGGTCGACACCCCTCCACTTT
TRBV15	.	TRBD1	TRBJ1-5	CATSRDRGLVQPQHF	TGTGCCACCAGCAGAGACAGGGGGCTGGTTCAGCCCCAGCATTTT
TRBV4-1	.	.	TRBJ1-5	CASSQQGLSNQPQHF	TGCGCCAGCAGCCAACAGGGGTTATCCAATCAGCCCCAGCATTTT